This T cell receptor (beta chain) emerged from a study of T cells in women clearing cervical HPV infection. Across the study: Blood came at first lesion visit for cases, post-clearance for controls.

As concerns this clone: The CDR3 goes on 3 residues after the read ends, and that part is filled in from the germline J gene.

The protocol was immunoSEQ multiplex PCR, while the TCRdb copy is restricted to in-frame clones and leaves out a portion. This sample's table reports about 34,000 clones. Trimming removed 5 bases at V and 4 bases at J, with 12 bases between. The CDR3 consists of 13 residues. Looked up from germline, CDR1 is SGHVS and CDR2 is FNYEAQ. This TCR came from a woman aged 18 to 69 with a cervical HPV16 infection that either progressed to CIN3+ or cleared (not recorded which). This rearrangement joins TRBV7-6 to TRBJ2-7; tentatively, D is TRBD1 (6 bases). The source material was blood buffy coat. The chain's CDR3 is CASSQTGAYEQYF. The covered CDR3 bases are TGTGCCAGCAGCCAGACAGGCGCTTACGAG.